The 14 T cell receptor beta chains listed next were all sequenced from one sample in a study of cytomegalovirus exposure and HLA in healthy donors (dated by TCRdb to the late 2010s). Library preparation was by the immunoSEQ multiplex PCR assay. For the multiplex PCR, a mixture combining 60 forward primers for TCR Vbeta segments and 13 reverse primers for TCR Jbeta segments was used. The table comes from immuneACCESS by way of TCRdb, which keeps in-frame sequences with V and J called. Part of the clones is missing from these tables; in studies checked, under half for an unresolved V gene and the rest for unknown reasons. This sample holds under 150,000 clones; around 79% were observed only once. Around 1.7% of the sample rests with the top ten. Sequencing input: PBMCs. The source is a woman aged 25-40 years in good health and CMV-seronegative.

V and J are TRBV5-1 and TRBJ1-1; unclear D gene. With 0 bases removed from V and 0 bases from J, the gap between germline ends came to 6 bases. The germline gives CDR1 SGHRS, CDR2 YFSETQ. The length of the CDR3 is 14 residues. The CDR3 protein is CASSLAGMNTEAFF. Written as DNA, the CDR3 is TGCGCCAGCAGCTTGGCCGGGATGAACACTGAAGCTTTCTTT.

The table lists this clone with a few counts. The V call is TRBV7-9, the J call TRBJ1-2; 8 bases fit TRBD1. Unmatched junction bases numbered 11, after V lost 1 base and J lost 7 bases. The germline CDR1 and CDR2 sequences are SEHNR and FQNEAQ (reference sequence). The CDR3 runs to 16 residues. CDR3 in amino acids: CASSLGRQGAQGGYTF. The CDR3 region has the DNA TGTGCCAGCAGCTTAGGGAGGCAGGGGGCACAGGGTGGCTACACCTTC. The full variable domain, in which reference TRBV7-9 and TRBJ1-2 provide the parts outside the CDR3, is DTGVSQNPRHKITKRGQNVTFRCDPISEHNRLYWYRQTLGQGPEFLTYFQNEAQLEKSRLLSDRFSAERPKGSFSTLEIQRTEQGDSAMYLCASSLGRQGAQGGYTFGSGTRLTVV.

The chain couples TRBV27 to TRBJ1-2, with 9 bases identical to TRBD1. CDR1 MNHEY and CDR2 SMNVEV come from the germline V gene (reference sequence). The ends lost 5 bases at V and 4 bases at J; junction bases unmatched: 8. The CDR3 runs 15 residues. CDR3 nucleotide sequence: TGTGCCAGCAGTAAGCCGGGACAGGGATTCTATGGCTACACCTTC. The encoded protein is CASSKPGQGFYGYTF.

With respect to this clone: Its ends do not fully match the called genes, so a read error is possible. The chain combines TRBV7-7 with TRBJ2-5; 9 bases are shared with TRBD1. Germline V CDR1 and CDR2: SSHAT, FNYEAQ (reference sequence). The CDR3 spans 18 residues. The CDR3 here is CASSFLRTGTGNLETQYF. The CDR3 bases are TGTGCTAGCAGCTTTCTGCGAACCGGGACAGGGAATCTAGAGACCCAGTACTTC.

CDR3 sequence reads: CASSSLTEAFF. Written as DNA, the CDR3 is TGTGCCAGCAGTTCCCTTACTGAAGCTTTCTTT. This sequence joins TRBV27 and TRBJ1-1; D call uncertain. The V end was cut by 4 bases, the J end by 5 bases, with 5 bases between. CDR1 is MNHEY, CDR2 SMNVEV, per germline (reference sequence). This CDR3 region has 11 residues.

CDR3 sequence reads: CSVEGQGVGNEQFF. The DNA for the CDR3 is TGCAGCGTTGAAGGTCAGGGTGTGGGGAATGAGCAGTTCTTC. The rearrangement joins TRBV29-1 to TRBJ2-1; D perhaps matches TRBD1 (5 bases). CDR3 length: 14 residues. The V gene lost 1 base and the J gene lost 7 bases, with 14 bases spanning the gap. Germline V lookup: CDR1 SQVTM, CDR2 ANQGSEA.

The CDR3 loop is CASSLLMNTEAFF. The DNA for the CDR3 is TGCGCCAGCAGCTTACTCATGAACACTGAAGCTTTCTTT. This chain connects TRBV5-1 to TRBJ1-1; D unclear. V shed 2 bases and J shed 0 bases, with 5 bases lying between them. Germline CDR1 is SGHRS and CDR2 is YFSETQ. CDR3 length equals 13 residues.

V usage is TRBV5-1 and J usage is TRBJ2-1; 9 nucleotides agree with TRBD2. CDR3 size: 16 residues. The V and J ends lost 4 bases and 6 bases, in that order; junction bases with no gene match: 11. CDR1 and CDR2 (germline): SGHRS, YFSETQ. CDR3 nucleotide sequence: TGCGCCAGCAGCGGTGATAGCGGGAGTTTTACCAATGAGCAGTTCTTC. As protein: CASSGDSGSFTNEQFF.

The chain employs TRBV7-2 and TRBJ2-4, with D tentatively TRBD1 (6 bases). V lost 3 bases to trimming and J lost 0 bases, with 9 bases between them. The germline CDR1 and CDR2 sequences are SGHTA and FQGNSA. This CDR3 is built from 15 residues. The CDR3 loop reads CASSLGALAKNIQYF. The CDR3 DNA is TGTGCCAGCAGCTTGGGGGCTCTAGCCAAAAACATTCAGTACTTC. Full variable domain (rest looked up from reference TRBV7-2 and TRBJ2-4): GAGVSQSPSNKVTEKGKDVELRCDPISGHTALYWYRQSLGQGLEFLIYFQGNSAPDKSGLPSDRFSAERTGGSVSTLTIQRTQQEDSAVYLCASSLGALAKNIQYFGAGTRLSVL.

The chain couples TRBV7-8 to TRBJ1-5, with 7 bases matching TRBD1. The CDR3 covers 17 residues. CDR1 and CDR2 (germline): SGHVS, FQNEAQ. After removal of 1 base from V and 6 bases from J, the junction contained 12 bases not matched to a gene. Here the CDR3 DNA reads TGTGCCAGCAGCTTAGTTGCCGAGACAGGGTGGAGTCAGCCCCAGCATTTT. It is translated as CASSLVAETGWSQPQHF.

The J gene is TRBJ2-7, the V gene TRBV6-1; D uncertain. Germline loops: CDR1 MNHNS, CDR2 SASEGT. Between the trimmed V and J ends, which lost 4 bases and 3 bases, there was a span of 16 bases. This CDR3 contains 15 residues. CDR3 coding DNA: TGTGCCAGCAGTGCCTCGGCGGCCGGAATCTACGAGCAGTACTTC. Its translation is CASSASAAGIYEQYF.

The chain couples TRBV9 to TRBJ2-2; 14 bases map to TRBD2. Germline V gives CDR1 SGDLS, CDR2 YYNGEE. J was trimmed by 5 bases and V by 5 bases; bases with no gene match: 11. The CDR3 is 18 amino acids. Here the CDR3 reads CASSPGLAGEVETGELFF. The CDR3 nucleotides read TGTGCCAGCAGTCCGGGACTAGCGGGGGAGGTTGAGACCGGGGAGCTGTTTTTT.

The chain joins TRBV10-1 to TRBJ2-1; D unclear. Germline values: CDR1 WNHNN, CDR2 SYGVQD (reference sequence). This CDR3 is 13 amino acids long. V dropped 6 bases and J dropped 4 bases, with 10 bases sitting between them. CDR3 sequence (DNA): TGCGCCAGCAGCTCCCTAATATACAATGAGCAGTTCTTC. Its protein product is CASSSLIYNEQFF.

The chain carries TRBV10-2 and TRBJ2-7; 7 bases map to TRBD2. The junction had 8 bases not matched to a gene; V was cut back by 3 bases and J by 3 bases. Germline loops: CDR1 WSHSY, CDR2 SAAADI. This CDR3 spans 15 amino acids. In DNA form, the CDR3 reads TGCGCCAGCAGTGACCCCCGGGAGGTAGGCTACGAGCAGTACTTC. The encoded protein is CASSDPREVGYEQYF.